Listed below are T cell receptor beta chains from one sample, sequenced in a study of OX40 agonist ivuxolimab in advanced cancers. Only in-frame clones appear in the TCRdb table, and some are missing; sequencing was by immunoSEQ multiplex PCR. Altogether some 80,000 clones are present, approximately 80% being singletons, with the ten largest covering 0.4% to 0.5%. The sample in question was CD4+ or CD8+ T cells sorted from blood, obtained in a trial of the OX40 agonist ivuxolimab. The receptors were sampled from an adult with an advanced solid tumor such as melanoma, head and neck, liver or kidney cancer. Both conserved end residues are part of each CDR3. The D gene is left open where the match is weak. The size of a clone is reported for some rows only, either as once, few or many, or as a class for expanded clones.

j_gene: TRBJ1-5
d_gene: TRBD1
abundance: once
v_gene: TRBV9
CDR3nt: TGTGCCAGCAGCGCGACAGGGGATCAGCCCCAGCATTTT
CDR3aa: CASSATGDQPQHF

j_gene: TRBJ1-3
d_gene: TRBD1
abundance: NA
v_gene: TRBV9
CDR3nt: TGTGCCAGCCAGGGGGCGGGAGGAAACACCATATATTTT
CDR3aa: CASQGAGGNTIYF

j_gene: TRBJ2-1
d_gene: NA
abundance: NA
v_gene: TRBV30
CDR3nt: TGTGCCTGGAGTTTGGAGAGGTTGAATGAGCAGTTCTTC
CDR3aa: CAWSLERLNEQFF

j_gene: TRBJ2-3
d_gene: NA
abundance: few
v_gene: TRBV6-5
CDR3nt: TGTGCCAGCAGCCGCGACCGATTTGACACAGATACGCAGTATTTT
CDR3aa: CASSRDRFDTDTQYF

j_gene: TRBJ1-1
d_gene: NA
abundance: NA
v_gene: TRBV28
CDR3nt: TGTGCCAGCAGTTTAGCCTATGAAGCTTTCTTT
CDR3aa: CASSLAYEAFF

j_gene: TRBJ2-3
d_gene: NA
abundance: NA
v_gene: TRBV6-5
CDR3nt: TGTGCCAGCAGTTACGACGGAACGGCGAATACGCAGTATTTT
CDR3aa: CASSYDGTANTQYF

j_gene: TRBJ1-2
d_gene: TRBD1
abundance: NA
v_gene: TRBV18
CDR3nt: TGTGCCAGCTCACCCGTGGAGGGACAGCCCGGAGGCTACACCTTC
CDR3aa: CASSPVEGQPGGYTF

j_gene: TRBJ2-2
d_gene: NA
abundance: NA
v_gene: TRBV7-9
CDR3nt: TGTGCCAGCGATGGGAGAGGTGGTACGAACACCGGGGAGCTGTTTTTT
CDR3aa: CASDGRGGTNTGELFF

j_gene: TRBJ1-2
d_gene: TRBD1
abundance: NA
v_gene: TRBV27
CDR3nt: TGTGCCAGCAGTTTACGGACAGGGCGGGACGGCTGCACCTTC
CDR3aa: CASSLRTGRDGCTF

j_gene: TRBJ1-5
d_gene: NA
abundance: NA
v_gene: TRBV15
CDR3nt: TGTGCCACCAGCTTCCGACACTTAAGCAATCAGCCCCAGCATTTT
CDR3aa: CATSFRHLSNQPQHF

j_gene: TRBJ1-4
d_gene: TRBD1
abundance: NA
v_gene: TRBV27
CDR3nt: TGTGCCAGCAGTTTAGAAGGGGGCAGACGCCGGGAAAAACTGTTTTTT
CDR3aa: CASSLEGGRRREKLFF

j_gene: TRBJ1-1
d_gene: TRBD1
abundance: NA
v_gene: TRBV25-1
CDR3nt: TGTGCCAGCAGATCAGACAGGGGGCTCCTGGGCACTGAAGCTTTCTTT
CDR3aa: CASRSDRGLLGTEAFF

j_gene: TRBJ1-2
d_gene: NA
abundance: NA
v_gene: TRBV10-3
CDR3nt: TGTGCCATCAGTGAGGGGGGGAACTATGGCTACACCTTC
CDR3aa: CAISEGGNYGYTF

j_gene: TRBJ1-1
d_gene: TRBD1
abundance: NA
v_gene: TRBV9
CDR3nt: TGTGCCAGCAGCCCCCGGACAGGGAGTGAAGCTTTCTTT
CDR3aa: CASSPRTGSEAFF

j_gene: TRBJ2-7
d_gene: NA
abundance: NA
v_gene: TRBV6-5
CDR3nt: TGTGCCAGCAGTCGCACACAGGCCTACGAGCAGTACTTC
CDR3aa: CASSRTQAYEQYF

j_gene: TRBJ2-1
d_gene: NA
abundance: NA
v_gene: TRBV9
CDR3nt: TGTGCCAGCAGCTTTCGACTAGTCGGAAGCAATGAGCAGTTCTTC
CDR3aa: CASSFRLVGSNEQFF

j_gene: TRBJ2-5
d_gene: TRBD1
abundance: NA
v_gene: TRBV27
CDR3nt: TGTGCCAGCAGTTCAACCGGGACAGGGATTTGGGAGACCCAGTACTTC
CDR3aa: CASSSTGTGIWETQYF

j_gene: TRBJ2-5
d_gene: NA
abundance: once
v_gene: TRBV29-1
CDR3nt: TGCAGCGTTGGGAACCTGCCCGGGGAGACCCAGTACTTC
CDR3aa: CSVGNLPGETQYF

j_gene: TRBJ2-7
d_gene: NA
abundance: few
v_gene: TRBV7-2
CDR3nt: TGTGCCAGCAGCTTATCAGGTCTCGGGCAGGGGACCTACGAGCAGTACTTC
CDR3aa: CASSLSGLGQGTYEQYF

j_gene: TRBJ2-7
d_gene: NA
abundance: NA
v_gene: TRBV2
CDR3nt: TGTGCCAGCAGTGAGTATTCAGGGAACTGGGCCTTTTACGAGCAGTACTTC
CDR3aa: CASSEYSGNWAFYEQYF

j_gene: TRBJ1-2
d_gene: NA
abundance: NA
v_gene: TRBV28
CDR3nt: TGTGCCAGCAGTTTACCGGCAGTCACCTATGGCTACACCTTC
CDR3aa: CASSLPAVTYGYTF

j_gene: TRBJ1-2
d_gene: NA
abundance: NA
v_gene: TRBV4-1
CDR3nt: TGCGCCAGCAGCCAAGTGGGAGGCTACACCTTC
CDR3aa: CASSQVGGYTF

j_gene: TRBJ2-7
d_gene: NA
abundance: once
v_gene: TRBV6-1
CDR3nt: TGTGCCAGCACTTTAGCGGTTGTCTCCTACGAGCAGTACTTC
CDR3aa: CASTLAVVSYEQYF